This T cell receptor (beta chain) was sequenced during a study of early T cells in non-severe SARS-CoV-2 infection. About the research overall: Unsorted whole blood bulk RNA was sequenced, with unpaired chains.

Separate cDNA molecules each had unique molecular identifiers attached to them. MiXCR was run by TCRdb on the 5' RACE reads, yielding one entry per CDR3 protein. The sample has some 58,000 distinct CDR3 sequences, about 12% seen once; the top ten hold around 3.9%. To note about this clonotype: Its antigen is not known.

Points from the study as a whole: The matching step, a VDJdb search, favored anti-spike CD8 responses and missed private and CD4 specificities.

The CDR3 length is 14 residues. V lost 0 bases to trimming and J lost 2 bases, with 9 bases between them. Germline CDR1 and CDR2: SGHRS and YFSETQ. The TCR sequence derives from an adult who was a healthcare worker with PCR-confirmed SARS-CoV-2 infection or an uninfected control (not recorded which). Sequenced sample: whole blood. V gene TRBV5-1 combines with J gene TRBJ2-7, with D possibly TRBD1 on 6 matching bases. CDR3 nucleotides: TGCGCCAGCAGCTTGGGACAGGCACCCTACGAGCAGTACTTC. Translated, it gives CASSLGQAPYEQYF.